This T cell receptor (beta chain) was sequenced in a study of cytomegalovirus exposure and HLA in healthy donors. 13 Jbeta primers and 60 Vbeta primers were used for the PCR. The protocol was immunoSEQ multiplex PCR, while the TCRdb copy is restricted to in-frame clones and leaves out a portion. The data hold around 140,000 clones, with approximately 84% observed a single time. The CDR3 totals 13 residues. CDR1 MNHEY and CDR2 SVGAGI come from the germline V gene. V was trimmed by 2 bases and J by 3 bases, leaving 7 bases between them. This chain uses TRBV6-5 with TRBJ1-1; no clear D. The source material was PBMCs. The sequence was collected from a woman in her late teens or twenties in good health and CMV-seronegative. For the CDR3, the DNA is TGTGCCAGCAGTTACGTGGAGGACACTGAAGCTTTCTTT. Protein sequence: CASSYVEDTEAFF.